The entry that follows covers one T cell receptor beta chain sequence. Its target is not known. CDR1 is LNHNV and CDR2 is YYDKDF in the germline V gene (reference sequence). Trimming shortened V by 8 bases and J by 0 bases, and 26 bases separated the two germline ends. The CDR3 length is 18 residues. PBMCs yielded sorted CD4+ and CD8+ T cells. These data are taken from a study of CD8+ T cells in alopecia areata. Whole-study findings and limits: Scalp sample sequencing also detects resident alphabeta T cells of normal skin. Relative to normal scalp, lesional scalp, especially alopecia totalis/universalis, showed higher clonality.

In each case, RNA was isolated and then reverse transcribed into cDNA as the sequencing template. Data came from immunoSEQ multiplex PCR; TCRdb stores just in-frame clones and leaves some out. Among 150,000 to 200,000 clones, approximately 60% were seen once, and the ten largest hold more than 4.5%. The rearrangement links TRBV15 to TRBJ2-7, with D possibly TRBD2 on 5 matching bases. This TCR was recovered from a human donor in good health. The sequenced material came from CD4+ T cells sorted from blood. The CDR3: CATFAPGTAFRSSYEQYF. DNA of the CDR3: TGTGCCACCTTTGCCCCGGGAACGGCTTTCAGGAGCTCCTACGAGCAGTACTTC.